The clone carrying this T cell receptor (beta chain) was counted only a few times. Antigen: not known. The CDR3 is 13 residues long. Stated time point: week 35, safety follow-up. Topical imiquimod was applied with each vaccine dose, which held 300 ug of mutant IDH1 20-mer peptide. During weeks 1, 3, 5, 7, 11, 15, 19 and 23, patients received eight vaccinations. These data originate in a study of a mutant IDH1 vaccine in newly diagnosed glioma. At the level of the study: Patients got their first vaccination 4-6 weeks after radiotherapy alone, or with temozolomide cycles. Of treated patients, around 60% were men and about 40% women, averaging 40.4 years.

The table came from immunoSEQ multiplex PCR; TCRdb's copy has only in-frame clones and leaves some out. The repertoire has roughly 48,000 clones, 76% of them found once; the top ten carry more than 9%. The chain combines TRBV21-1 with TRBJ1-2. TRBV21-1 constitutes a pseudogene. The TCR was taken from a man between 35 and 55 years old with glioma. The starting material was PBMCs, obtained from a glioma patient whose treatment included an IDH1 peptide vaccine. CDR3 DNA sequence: TGTGCCAGCATGGGGACCCGGGGGTATGGCTACACCTTC. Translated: CASMGTRGYGYTF.